This TCR beta chain was captured in a study of post-analysis software for immune sequencing data. Study background: The patients showed relapsing-remitting, secondary progressive and progressive-relapsing multiple sclerosis courses. Study-level results: Included in a set of roughly five TRBV segments more frequent in patients than controls were TRBV5-6, TRBV5-1 and TRBV20-1. Compared with controls, patients showed significantly lower normalized Chao1 diversity.

Every TCR beta cDNA library bore unique molecular identifiers. TCRdb reprocessed the PCR reads with MiXCR, giving one entry per CDR3 protein. The table shows hundreds of thousands of distinct CDR3 sequences, with roughly 27% occurring only once. Germline lookup yields CDR1 LGHDT and CDR2 YNNKEL (reference sequence). Trimming pared 0 bases from V and 3 bases from J, leaving 16 bases between. This CDR3 is 17 amino acids long. This clonotype appeared once. Its specificity is unknown. The source is a girl aged 10 to 17 with multiple sclerosis. The rearrangement uses TRBV3-1 and TRBJ2-3, with D uncertain. The sample was blood. In nucleotides, the CDR3 is TGTGCCAGCAGCCAAGATCCTATCCCACAGCCGACAGATACGCAGTATTTT. This sequence encodes CASSQDPIPQPTDTQYF.